This section outlines one T cell receptor beta chain sequence together with its context. The antigen is unknown. The data were taken from a study of shared clonotypes between healthy human individuals. For the study at large: Per donor, three plates held CD4 naive cells, three held CD4 memory, two held CD8 naive and one held CD8 memory.

This CDR3 comprises 13 residues. With 4 bases removed from V and 2 bases from J, the gap between germline ends came to 8 bases. CDR1 and CDR2 from the germline V gene are WNHNN and SYGVQD (reference sequence). Whole-study results and caveats: Among donors, the sharing of clonotypes was expected to be influenced by sequencing depth.

The data were produced by immunoSEQ multiplex PCR, yet TCRdb's version contains in-frame clones alone and is incomplete. The table includes around 2.1 million clones, approximately 96% detected once. The sequence came from a man younger than 35 in good health. The sample taken for sequencing was naive CD4+ T cells sorted from blood. Described subset: CD45RA+ positively selected. The rearrangement joins TRBV10-1 to TRBJ1-2; D remains unclear. The CDR3 bases are TGCGCCAGCAGTGGAGGTTTAAACTATGGCTACACCTTC. This encodes CASSGGLNYGYTF.